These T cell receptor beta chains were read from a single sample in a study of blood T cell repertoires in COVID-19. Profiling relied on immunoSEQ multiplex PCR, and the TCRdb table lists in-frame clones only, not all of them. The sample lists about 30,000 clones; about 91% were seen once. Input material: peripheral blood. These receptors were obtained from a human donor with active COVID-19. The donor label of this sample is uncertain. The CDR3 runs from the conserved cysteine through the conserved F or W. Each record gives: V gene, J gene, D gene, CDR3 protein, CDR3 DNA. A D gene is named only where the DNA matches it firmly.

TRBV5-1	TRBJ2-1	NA	CASSLVVGGPGNEQFF	TGCGCCAGCAGCTTGGTGGTCGGGGGGCCTGGGAATGAGCAGTTCTTC
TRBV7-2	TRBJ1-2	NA	CASSLDSQVRGGYTF	TGTGCCAGCAGCTTAGACTCGCAGGTTCGAGGGGGCTACACCTTC
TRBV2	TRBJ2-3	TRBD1	CASPGQPFSLSTDTQYF	TGTGCCAGCCCGGGACAGCCTTTTTCCCTTAGCACAGATACGCAGTATTTT
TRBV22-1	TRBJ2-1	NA	CPGSARRISGDNEQFF	TGTCCTGGGAGCGCACGTCGGATTAGCGGAGACAATGAGCAGTTCTTC
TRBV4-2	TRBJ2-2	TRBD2	CASSPRGGGNTGELFF	TGTGCCAGCAGCCCAAGGGGCGGGGGAAACACCGGGGAGCTGTTTTTT
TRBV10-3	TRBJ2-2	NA	CAISEDLNTGELFF	TGTGCCATCAGTGAGGACTTGAACACCGGGGAGCTGTTTTTT
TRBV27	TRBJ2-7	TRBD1	CASSLQQGAPYEQYF	TGTGCCAGCAGTTTACAACAGGGGGCCCCCTACGAGCAGTACTTC
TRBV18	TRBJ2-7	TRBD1	CASGGQGAREQYF	TGTGCCAGCGGGGGACAGGGGGCGCGGGAGCAGTACTTC
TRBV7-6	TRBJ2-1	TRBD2	CASSLSPGLASNEQFF	TGTGCCAGCAGCTTATCCCCAGGACTAGCCTCGAATGAGCAGTTCTTC
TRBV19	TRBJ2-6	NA	CASSPPRVRGANVLTF	TGTGCCAGTAGTCCCCCCCGGGTAAGAGGGGCCAACGTCCTGACTTTC